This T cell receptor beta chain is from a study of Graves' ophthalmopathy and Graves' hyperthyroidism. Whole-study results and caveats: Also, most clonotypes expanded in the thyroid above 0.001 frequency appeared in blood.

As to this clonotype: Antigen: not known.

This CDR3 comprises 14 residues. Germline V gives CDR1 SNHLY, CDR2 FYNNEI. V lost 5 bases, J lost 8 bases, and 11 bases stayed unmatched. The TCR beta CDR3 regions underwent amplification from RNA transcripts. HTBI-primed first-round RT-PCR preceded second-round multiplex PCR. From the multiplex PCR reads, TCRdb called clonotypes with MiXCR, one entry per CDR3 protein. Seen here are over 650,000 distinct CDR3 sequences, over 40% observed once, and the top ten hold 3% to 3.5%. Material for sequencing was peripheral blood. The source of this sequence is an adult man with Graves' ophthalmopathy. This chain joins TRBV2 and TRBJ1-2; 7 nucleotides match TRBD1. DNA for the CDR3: TGTGCCAGCAGTCGACAGGGAAATCCGCGGGGCTACACCTTC. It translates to CASSRQGNPRGYTF.